The 27 T cell receptor beta chains given below trace back to one sample, sequenced in a study of PD-1 blockade in classical Hodgkin lymphoma (dated by TCRdb to about 2020). Receptor amplification or capture employed the immunoSEQ multiplex PCR assay. TCRdb mirrors the immuneACCESS table, restricted to in-frame sequences. Some clones are absent from its copies; in checked studies, under half trace to an unresolved V gene, and the reason for the others is unknown. The sample has 30,000 or so clones on record, around 80% of them singletons. Together, the top ten hold roughly 15% of the sample. The time point label, as the study defines it: cycle 4 day 1 (C4D1), after 5 to 7 weeks of nivolumab. Every trial patient had relapsed after autologous stem cell transplantation, and cohorts A, B and C differed in prior brentuximab vedotin exposure. The starting material was peripheral blood mononuclear cells (PBMCs), obtained before the fourth cycle of nivolumab. The receptors come from a human donor with classical Hodgkin lymphoma.

The chain links TRBV9 to TRBJ2-5; TRBD2 agrees at 13 bases. The CDR3 is made up of 16 amino acids. V gave up 0 bases and J gave up 4 bases; unmatched junction bases: 3. CDR1 is SGDLS, CDR2 YYNGEE, per germline. The CDR3 coding sequence is TGTGCCAGCAGCGTAGGTTGGACTAGCGGGAGAGAGACCCAGTACTTC. This gives the protein CASSVGWTSGRETQYF.

This rearrangement joins TRBV19 to TRBJ2-3, with D possibly matching TRBD2 (6 bases). V lost 1 base to trimming and J lost 0 bases, with 11 bases between them. This CDR3 has 16 residues. In germline, CDR1 is LNHDA, CDR2 SQIVND (reference sequence). DNA for the CDR3: TGTGCCAGTAGTATAGTTTTTAGCGGAAGCACAGATACGCAGTATTTT. This translates into CASSIVFSGSTDTQYF.

The gene calls are TRBV9 and TRBJ2-5; a weak D match, TRBD1 (6 bases). TRBJ2-7 explains the end of the DNA better; the J call may be wrong. The CDR3 sequence is 16 residues long. Germline CDR1 and CDR2: SGDLS and YYNGEE. The CDR3 loop is CASSVVDSPSSYEQYF. As DNA, the CDR3 is TGTGCCAGCAGCGTAGTGGACAGCCCTAGCTCCTACGAGCAGTACTTC.

The rearrangement links TRBV5-6 to TRBJ2-3; D is unclear. V was clipped by 1 base and J by 6 bases, with 9 bases between them. This CDR3 contains 13 residues. The germline gives CDR1 SGHDT, CDR2 YYEEEE. CDR3 DNA: TGTGCCAGCAGCTTGAGCCCCCCCGATACGCAGTATTTT. Translation gives CASSLSPPDTQYF.

This rearrangement joins TRBV6-5 to TRBJ2-7; the match to TRBD2 covers 13 bases. The length of the CDR3 is 14 residues. CDR1 MNHEY and CDR2 SVGAGI come from the germline V gene. The junction had 3 bases not matched to a gene; V was cut back by 7 bases and J by 3 bases. The CDR3 spells CASTWTSGSYEQYF. The CDR3 DNA is TGTGCCAGCACCTGGACTAGCGGGAGCTACGAGCAGTACTTC.

J is TRBJ2-2 and V is TRBV28; D is undetermined. The CDR3 contains 15 residues. The germline gives CDR1 MDHEN, CDR2 SYDVKM. V gave up 4 bases and J gave up 8 bases, with 17 bases separating them. CDR3 nucleotide sequence: TGTGCCAGCAGTTCCCCCCCTCAATACATTGGGGAGCTGTTTTTT. It yields the protein CASSSPPQYIGELFF.

A single count supports this clone. In DNA, the CDR3 is TGTGCCAGCAGCGTTAGCGGCTCCTACAATGAGCAGTTCTTC. This codes for CASSVSGSYNEQFF. V usage is TRBV9 and J usage is TRBJ2-1; D may be TRBD2 (6 bases). Germline V gene lookup returns CDR1 SGDLS and CDR2 YYNGEE. Trimming took 2 bases from V and 0 from J, leaving 6 bases between them. The length of the CDR3 is 14 residues.

The chain employs TRBV6-5 and TRBJ2-7; D gene uncertain. CDR1 and CDR2 from the germline V gene are MNHEY and SVGAGI. V was pared by 4 bases and J by 2 bases, with 9 bases between. The length of the CDR3 is 13 residues. The CDR3 coding sequence is TGTGCCAGCAGTTTAGGCAGAACCTACGAGCAGTACTTC. Translation gives CASSLGRTYEQYF.

The chain carries TRBV11-1 and TRBJ2-7; TRBD1 agrees at 9 bases. Germline lookup yields CDR1 SGHAT and CDR2 FQDESV (reference sequence). This CDR3 region has 13 residues. The ends lost 5 bases at V and 3 bases at J; junction bases unmatched: 2. This CDR3 reads CASSTDRGYEQYF. The CDR3 DNA follows: TGTGCCAGCAGCACGGACAGGGGCTACGAGCAGTACTTC.

This chain uses TRBV6-1 with TRBJ2-7, with D perhaps TRBD1 or TRBD2 (5 bases each). V lost 1 base and J lost 4, with 20 bases in between. Germline CDR1 MNHNS, CDR2 SASEGT. This CDR3 is built from 17 residues. The CDR3 nucleotides read TGTGCCAGCAGTGAAGTCTCAGGGAGCCTCCTTTTTTACGAGCAGTACTTC. Translation: CASSEVSGSLLFYEQYF.

The table lists this clone with a count of one. In nucleotides, the CDR3 is TGCGCCAGCAGCTTGGATGGCGATCCCACTGAAAAACTGTTTTTT. Protein product: CASSLDGDPTEKLFF. The V and J genes are TRBV5-1 and TRBJ1-4; D ambiguous. The CDR3 consists of 15 residues. V lost 0 bases, J lost 7 bases, and 13 bases lay in between. Looked up from germline, CDR1 is SGHRS and CDR2 is YFSETQ.

This sequence joins TRBV5-4 and TRBJ2-1, with 9 bases that match TRBD2. J was trimmed by 16 bases and V by 4 bases; bases with no gene match: 18. The CDR3 totals 15 residues. Germline CDR1 SGHNT, CDR2 YYREEE (reference sequence). CDR3 sequence: CASSTTGTVPGLAFF. CDR3 in DNA: TGTGCCAGCAGCACTACCGGGACAGTGCCGGGACTAGCCTTCTTC.

The chain's CDR3 is CASRSGLAGGRGEQFF. The CDR3 nucleotides are TGTGCCAGCAGATCAGGACTAGCGGGAGGGCGGGGTGAGCAGTTCTTC. This chain connects TRBV28 to TRBJ2-1; TRBD2 matches at 15 bases. Trimming cost V 6 bases and J 9 bases; bases outside gene matches: 9. CDR3 size: 16 residues. Germline lookup yields CDR1 MDHEN and CDR2 SYDVKM.

The gene calls are TRBV19 and TRBJ1-4; D gene uncertain. Deletions cut 11 bases from V and 4 bases from J, with 14 bases between. This CDR3 is 13 amino acids long. Germline V gene sequence: CDR1 LNHDA, CDR2 SQIVND (reference sequence). DNA of the CDR3: TGTGCCCCCTCTAGTGGGTTTAATGAAAAACTGTTTTTT. The encoded protein is CAPSSGFNEKLFF. The full variable domain, with the rest looked up from reference TRBV19 and TRBJ1-4, is DGGITQSPKYLFRKEGQNVTLSCEQNLNHDAMYWYRQDPGQGLRLIYYSQIVNDFQKGDIAEGYSVSREKKESFPLTVTSAQKNPTAFYLCAPSSGFNEKLFFGSGTQLSVL.

The rearrangement links TRBV5-8 to TRBJ1-4, with D perhaps matching TRBD1 (6 bases). The V and J ends lost 0 bases and 5 bases respectively, with 11 bases between them. Germline V gene sequence: CDR1 SGHTS, CDR2 YDEGEE. This CDR3 comprises 15 residues. CDR3 loop: CASSLGQGTNEKLFF. The CDR3, as DNA: TGTGCCAGCAGCTTGGGTCAGGGGACGAATGAAAAACTGTTTTTT.

The V and J genes are TRBV30 and TRBJ1-3, with D perhaps matching TRBD1 (6 bases). The CDR3 is made up of 14 amino acids. Germline V gene sequence: CDR1 GTSNPN, CDR2 SVGIG (reference sequence). Trimming pared 3 bases from V and 0 bases from J, leaving 9 bases between. The CDR3 DNA follows: TGTGCCTGGAGAACAGGGACCTCTGGAAACACCATATATTTT. It yields the protein CAWRTGTSGNTIYF.

In DNA, the CDR3 is TGTGCCAGCAGTGACCTAGCGGGCTCCTACAATGAGCAGTTCTTC. Protein: CASSDLAGSYNEQFF. The genes are TRBV6-4 and TRBJ2-1; TRBD2 matches 8 bases. The germline V gene encodes CDR1 MRHNA and CDR2 SNTAGT. With 2 bases clipped from V and 0 bases from J, the junction kept 0 bases outside the gene matches. This CDR3 region has 15 residues.

This clone has a single count. This chain joins TRBV11-2 and TRBJ2-5; D is possibly TRBD1 or TRBD2 (6 bases each). Per the germline V gene, CDR1 is SGHAT and CDR2 is FQNNGV. CDR3 length: 13 residues. Trimming pared 5 bases from V and 9 bases from J, leaving 16 bases between. DNA of the CDR3: TGTGCCAGCAGCCTCGGGGGCTCGACGGCCCAGTACTTC. It translates to CASSLGGSTAQYF. Full variable domain (outside the CDR3, taken from reference TRBV11-2 and TRBJ2-5): EAGVAQSPRYKIIEKRQSVAFWCNPISGHATLYWYQQILGQGPKLLIQFQNNGVVDDSQLPKDRFSAERLKGVDSTLKIQPAKLEDSAVYLCASSLGGSTAQYFGPGTRLLVL.

V usage is TRBV5-1 and J usage is TRBJ1-4; D is uncertain. Germline assignment: CDR1 SGHRS and CDR2 YFSETQ. Trimming left V 2 bases short and J 3 bases short, with 8 bases between. The CDR3 is made up of 14 amino acids. In DNA form, the CDR3 reads TGCGCCAGCAGCTTCGGTCAGTCTAATGAAAAACTGTTTTTT. Its translation is CASSFGQSNEKLFF. Together with reference TRBV5-1 and TRBJ1-4, the CDR3 gives the full variable domain: KAGVTQTPRYLIKTRGQQVTLSCSPISGHRSVSWYQQTPGQGLQFLFEYFSETQRNKGNFPGRFSGRQFSNSRSEMNVSTLELGDSALYLCASSFGQSNEKLFFGSGTQLSVL.

The J gene is TRBJ2-7, the V gene TRBV29-1; perhaps TRBD2 as D (6 bases). Germline CDR1 reads SQVTM; CDR2 reads ANQGSEA. The CDR3 covers 13 residues. Between the trimmed V and J ends, which lost 7 bases and 3 bases, there was a span of 16 bases. The DNA for the CDR3 is TGCAGCGGGGGGGACGGGGAGCTCTACGAGCAGTACTTC. Encoded protein: CSGGDGELYEQYF.

J is TRBJ2-1 and V is TRBV4-1; 8 bases are shared with TRBD2. Germline CDR1 and CDR2: MGHRA and YSYEKL. Losses at the gene ends were 3 bases for V and 8 bases for J; bases not matched to a gene: 12. The CDR3 has 16 amino acids. The CDR3 sequence is CASSQLAGGWGDEQFF. CDR3 coding DNA: TGCGCCAGCAGCCAGCTAGCGGGTGGATGGGGGGATGAGCAGTTCTTC.

The chain combines TRBV5-1 with TRBJ2-7; 8 bases fit TRBD2. V shed 4 bases and J 2 bases; nucleotides not matched to a gene: 5. The CDR3 runs to 14 residues. Germline V gene sequence: CDR1 SGHRS, CDR2 YFSETQ. The CDR3 DNA follows: TGCGCCAGCAGCCCCACGGGGGGGGCCTACGAGCAGTACTTC. This gives the protein CASSPTGGAYEQYF.

CDR3 nucleotide sequence: TGTGCCAGTAGTTCGGGACTGCCTAATGAGCAGTTCTTC. The encoded protein is CASSSGLPNEQFF. The genes are TRBV19 and TRBJ2-1; the D gene is possibly TRBD2 (6 bases). Trimming stripped 5 bases from V and 7 bases from J, with 12 bases between. Germline values: CDR1 LNHDA, CDR2 SQIVND (reference sequence). The CDR3 is 13 residues long.

The chain is built from TRBV5-1 and TRBJ1-1; 7 bases are shared with TRBD1. Trimming cost V 4 bases and J 3 bases; bases outside gene matches: 9. This CDR3 contains 15 residues. CDR1 and CDR2 (germline): SGHRS, YFSETQ. CDR3 sequence reads: CASSQATGLDTEAFF. CDR3 DNA sequence: TGCGCCAGCAGCCAAGCGACAGGGTTGGACACTGAAGCTTTCTTT.

This clone is medium-sized by share. The genes are TRBV10-3 and TRBJ1-1, with unresolved D. This CDR3 comprises 15 residues. Germline V lookup: CDR1 ENHRY, CDR2 SYGVKD. The V end lost 2 bases, the J end lost 0 bases, and 10 bases lay between the germline ends. The CDR3 nucleotides read TGTGCCATCAGTGAGGGGGTAAACATGAACACTGAAGCTTTCTTT. Amino acid sequence: CAISEGVNMNTEAFF.

The rearrangement links TRBV7-2 to TRBJ2-5, with 7 bases matching TRBD2. Per the germline V gene, CDR1 is SGHTA and CDR2 is FQGNSA. The CDR3 totals 14 residues. V was pared by 5 bases and J by 7 bases, with 10 bases of the junction left unmatched. This chain's CDR3 is CASSTDGLVGTQYF. Written as DNA, the CDR3 is TGTGCCAGCAGCACCGACGGACTAGTTGGGACCCAGTACTTC.

The chain recombines TRBV6-1 with TRBJ2-7; D not resolved. Trimming shortened V by 7 bases and J by 3 bases, and 16 bases separated the two germline ends. Germline CDR1 is MNHNS and CDR2 is SASEGT. The CDR3 is 14 residues long. The DNA of the CDR3 is TGTGCCAGCACGTACACGCCTCGAAACTACGAGCAGTACTTC. Its translation is CASTYTPRNYEQYF.